The 9 T cell receptor beta chains given below trace back to one sample, sequenced in a study of CD8 T cells in Susac syndrome (dated by TCRdb to the late 2010s). Libraries were constructed by the immunoSEQ multiplex PCR assay. RNA was extracted with the RNeasy kit and 0.5 to 1 ug was reverse transcribed using random hexamers. The raw public data were reprocessed by TCRdb itself: fastp quality trimming at Q25, MiXCR clonotype calling, in-frame beta chains only. Records with the same CDR3 protein are collapsed into one entry carrying the most frequent genes and DNA. Across this sample there are roughly 120,000 distinct CDR3 sequences, with 85% to 95% seen only once. Roughly 0.098% of the sample belongs to the ten largest clones. Sequencing input: CD4+ T cells from PBMCs. The receptor set was obtained from a human donor in good health.

The chain is built from TRBV4-3 and TRBJ2-3; 10 nucleotides agree with TRBD1. CDR1 and CDR2 (germline): LGHNA, YSLEER. The CDR3 has 17 amino acids. With 0 bases clipped from V and 0 bases from J, the junction kept 3 bases outside the gene matches. The CDR3 region has the DNA TGCGCCAGCAGCCAAGAAGACAGGGGGCCTAGCACAGATACGCAGTATTTT. Translating it yields CASSQEDRGPSTDTQYF.

J is TRBJ2-2 and V is TRBV4-1; D may match TRBD1 or TRBD2 (6 bases each). The CDR3 spans 17 residues. Germline values: CDR1 MGHRA, CDR2 YSYEKL. The V and J ends lost 0 bases and 3 bases respectively, with 14 bases between them. The CDR3 DNA follows: TGCGCCAGCAGCCAAGATATTTCCGGGGGCTACACCGGGGAGCTGTTTTTT. This sequence encodes CASSQDISGGYTGELFF.

The CDR3 nucleotides are TGTGCCATCGCCGGTCCTACAGAATCTAATTCACCCCTCCACTTT. This sequence encodes CAIAGPTESNSPLHF. V and J are TRBV10-3 and TRBJ1-6; D not resolved. The germline CDR1 and CDR2 sequences are ENHRY and SYGVKD. The CDR3 has 15 amino acids. Trimming pared 8 bases from V and 6 bases from J, leaving 17 bases between.

This clonotype was detected a few times. The CDR3 sequence is CASSSRTGKEQFF. In DNA, the CDR3 is TGTGCCAGCAGCTCGAGGACAGGGAAGGAGCAGTTCTTC. The V call is TRBV7-3, the J call TRBJ2-1, with TRBD1 matching over 8 bases. Germline V lookup: CDR1 SGHTA, CDR2 FQGTGA. V dropped 4 bases and J dropped 10; count of bases not matched to a gene: 6. The CDR3 has 13 residues.

The chain's CDR3 is CASSLARIGNQPQHF. The CDR3 DNA reads TGTGCCAGCAGTTTGGCCCGGATCGGGAATCAGCCCCAGCATTTT. This rearrangement joins TRBV12-3 or TRBV12-4 to TRBJ1-5; D gene uncertain. The CDR3 runs to 15 residues. With 3 bases removed from V and 4 bases from J, the gap between germline ends came to 13 bases.

J is TRBJ2-7 and V is TRBV11-2; either TRBD1 or TRBD2 may supply D (5 bases each). This CDR3 is 17 amino acids long. Trimming removed 2 bases at V and 1 base at J, with 18 bases between. The germline gives CDR1 SGHAT, CDR2 FQNNGV. DNA for the CDR3: TGTGCCAGCAGCTTATGGGGCACCTTGGGACGGTCCTACGAGCAGTACTTC. Encoded protein: CASSLWGTLGRSYEQYF. Drawing the rest from reference TRBV11-2 and TRBJ2-7, the complete variable domain is EAGVAQSPRYKIIEKRQSVAFWCNPISGHATLYWYQQILGQGPKLLIQFQNNGVVDDSQLPKDRFSAERLKGVDSTLKIQPAKLEDSAVYLCASSLWGTLGRSYEQYFGPGTRLTVT.

CDR3 amino acids: CSARSGASYNEQFF. The CDR3 DNA reads as TGCAGTGCTAGGTCCGGGGCCTCCTACAATGAGCAGTTCTTC. The gene calls are TRBV20-1 and TRBJ2-1; the D gene could be TRBD1 or TRBD2 (5 bases each). The CDR3 totals 14 residues. V was pared by 3 bases and J by 0 bases, with 9 bases between. CDR1 and CDR2 (germline): DFQATT, SNEGSKA (reference sequence).

V gene TRBV5-1 combines with J gene TRBJ2-1; 14 nucleotides match TRBD2. The junction had 3 bases not matched to a gene; V was cut back by 2 bases and J by 8 bases. Germline V gene data show CDR1 as SGHRS and CDR2 as YFSETQ. CDR3 length: 15 residues. CDR3: CASSLGLAGGHEQFF. As DNA, the CDR3 is TGCGCCAGCAGCTTAGGACTAGCGGGAGGCCATGAGCAGTTCTTC.

The chain uses TRBV6-6 and TRBJ2-1; TRBD2 agrees at 11 bases. CDR1 is MNHNY and CDR2 is SVGAGI in the germline V gene (reference sequence). The V segment lost 4 bases and the J segment 8 bases; nucleotides outside the gene matches: 7. CDR3 length equals 15 residues. The CDR3 DNA reads TGTGCCAGCAGTTTAACTAGCGGGAGTTTCGATGAGCAGTTCTTC. This encodes CASSLTSGSFDEQFF.